This TCR beta chain was identified in a study of blood T cells in healthy people across ages. Findings and limits, study-wide: From one million sequenced T cells, diversity estimates were lower bounds. The study found more naive CD4+ cells and higher diversity in long-lived than aged donors.

The CDR3 has 12 amino acids. J lost 6 bases, V lost 6 bases, and 4 bases had no gene match. Germline CDR1 and CDR2: SQVTM and ANQGSEA. The sample holds many counts of this clonotype. Its antigen is undetermined. Next came a second PCR, run for about 7 to 12 cycles, which used a sample-barcoded 5' primer along with a J-beta primer mix. Each CDR3 protein gets one entry after TCRdb re-called the 5' RACE reads with MiXCR. This sample has 1.5 million to 2 million distinct CDR3 sequences, with 30% to 40% found just once. Total RNA was isolated from each sample in quantities of at least 5.5 micrograms. Sequenced material: blood. This chain joins TRBV29-1 and TRBJ2-1, with 8 positions matching TRBD1. The sequence came from a human donor in good health. The chain's CDR3 is CSVGTGGNEQFF. The CDR3 nucleotides read TGCAGCGTCGGGACAGGCGGCAATGAGCAGTTCTTC.